This T cell receptor (beta chain) was sequenced in a study of shared T cell receptors in the human thymus. V trimming: 4 bases; J trimming: 0 bases; junction bases outside the gene matches: 3. Germline-derived CDR1 and CDR2 are SGHRS and YFSETQ. The CDR3 extends over 14 amino acids. This clone has just one count. Measured with immunoSEQ multiplex PCR; TCRdb has only the in-frame clones, and not every one. Among about 380,000 clones, around 95% were seen once, and the ten largest hold about 0.02%. The rearrangement uses TRBV5-1 and TRBJ2-7; TRBD1 matches at 8 bases. The sequence derives from a human donor. Sample: thymocytes. CDR3 DNA sequence: TGCGCCAGCAGCCGGGGACAGGACTCCTACGAGCAGTACTTC. It codes for CASSRGQDSYEQYF.